This is a list of T cell receptor beta chains from one sample in a study of CD8+CD57+ T cells in acquired aplastic anemia. Using its own MiXCR run on the reads, TCRdb lists one record per CDR3 protein. The sample lists 150,000 to 160,000 distinct CDR3 sequences, 52% occurring once. Sequenced material: sorted CD4+, CD8+, or CD8+CD57+ T cells (not recorded which) from PBMCs. Receptors originate from a human donor with aplastic anemia. Each CDR3 is given with its conserved first and last residue. D genes are given only for firm matches. Clone size is stated in some rows and not others, as once, few, many or a class when expanded.

TRBV20-1	once	TRBJ2-1	TRBD2	TGCAGTGCTATTGGGACTAGCGGGAGGGGAAATGAGCAGTTCTTC	CSAIGTSGRGNEQFF
TRBV4-1	many	TRBJ1-1	NA	TGCGCCAGCAGCCTTAGGAGGGCTGACACTGAAGCTTTCTTT	CASSLRRADTEAFF
TRBV4-1	many	TRBJ1-6	NA	TGCGCCAGCAGCGAGACACCCGCGGGAAGCTCCTATAATTCACCCCTCCACTTT	CASSETPAGSSYNSPLHF
TRBV5-6	many	TRBJ2-7	TRBD1	TGTGCCAGCAGCTTGGGGACAGGGTTCAACTACGAGCAGTACTTC	CASSLGTGFNYEQYF
TRBV10-3	NA	TRBJ1-6	NA	TGTGCCATCAGTGAGTCACTCTCTAGGGTGTCCTATAATTCACCCCTCCACTTT	CAISESLSRVSYNSPLHF
TRBV20-1	NA	TRBJ1-1	NA	TGCAGTGCCGCGCAGGGAGGCGACACTGAAGCTTTCTTT	CSAAQGGDTEAFF
TRBV14	once	TRBJ1-2	NA	TGTGCCAGCAGCCAAGAATTGGGAATTCGCGGCTACACCTTC	CASSQELGIRGYTF
TRBV29-1	NA	TRBJ2-7	NA	TGCAGCATTGAAGCCTCAGGGCAAAGCGAGCAGTACTTC	CSIEASGQSEQYF
TRBV15	NA	TRBJ1-2	NA	TGTGCCACCAGCCTCGAGAAGCAGTCTGGCTACACCTTC	CATSLEKQSGYTF
TRBV9	many	TRBJ2-3	NA	TGTGCCAGCAGCGTTTTCGCGGGGAGGAATGGGGCAGATACGCAGTATTTT	CASSVFAGRNGADTQYF
TRBV2	NA	TRBJ2-7	NA	TGTGCCAGCGGGGGGACCGAGGTCTACGAGCAGTACTTC	CASGGTEVYEQYF
TRBV29-1	NA	TRBJ1-1	TRBD1	TGCAGCGGGGGGACAGGGGGTGTCGAAGCTTTCTTT	CSGGTGGVEAFF
TRBV24-1	NA	TRBJ2-3	TRBD2	TGTGCCACCAGTGACACGACTAGCGGGGGCACAGATACGCAGTATTTT	CATSDTTSGGTDTQYF
TRBV12-5	NA	TRBJ2-2	NA	TGTGCTAGTGGCACTGGAGGGGAGCTGTTTTTT	CASGTGGELFF
TRBV19	NA	TRBJ2-2	NA	TGTGCCAGTAAAACAGGGATTAGGGACGATCTGTTTTTT	CASKTGIRDDLFF
TRBV7-8	NA	TRBJ2-7	NA	TGTGCCAGCAGCTTCCAGGGGCGCCAAACCACCTACGAGCAGTATTTC	CASSFQGRQTTYEQYF
TRBV10-3	NA	TRBJ1-1	NA	TGTGCCATCACCGGGGGGATAGATACTGAAGCTTTCTTT	CAITGGIDTEAFF
TRBV27	many	TRBJ2-3	NA	TGTGCCAGCAGGGGGCCAGATACGCAGTATTTT	CASRGPDTQYF
TRBV5-1	once	TRBJ2-1	TRBD2	TGCGCCAGCAGCTCGATCACTAGCGGGGCCTACAATGAGCAGTTCTTC	CASSSITSGAYNEQFF
TRBV10-2	many	TRBJ1-4	NA	TGCGCCAGCAGTCAAGGGGAAAAACTGTTTTTT	CASSQGEKLFF
TRBV4-2	NA	TRBJ1-2	NA	TGTGCCAGCAGCCAATGGGGGGGGGAGGGCTACACCTTC	CASSQWGGEGYTF
TRBV9	NA	TRBJ2-5	NA	TGTGCCAGCAGCGTAGGAACAGCCATTCAAGAGACCCAGTACTTC	CASSVGTAIQETQYF
TRBV27	NA	TRBJ1-6	NA	TGTGCCAGCAGTCTCTCCGTGGGGGAGATTAATTCACCCCTCCACTTT	CASSLSVGEINSPLHF
TRBV27	NA	TRBJ1-1	TRBD1	TGTGCCAGCAGTCAGAACAGGGGGAACACTGAAGCTTTCTTT	CASSQNRGNTEAFF
TRBV12-3/TRBV12-4	many	TRBJ2-1	TRBD1	TGTGCCAGCAGTACTCTCCTGGACAGGGGTAATGAGCAGTTCTTC	CASSTLLDRGNEQFF
TRBV10-2	many	TRBJ2-1	TRBD2	TGCGCCAGCAGTGACGAGCGGGGGGCTTTGAATGAGCAGTTCTTC	CASSDERGALNEQFF
TRBV15	few	TRBJ2-5	TRBD1	TGTGCCACCAGCAGAGGGACAGGGGGCCAAGAGACCCAGTACTTC	CATSRGTGGQETQYF
TRBV6-1	NA	TRBJ2-1	TRBD1	TGTGCCAGCAGTGAACGGACAGGGTCCTACAATGAGCAGTTCTTC	CASSERTGSYNEQFF
TRBV6-1	NA	TRBJ1-6	TRBD1	TGTGCCAGCAGCCAACAGGGGAACAATTCACCCCTCCACTTT	CASSQQGNNSPLHF
TRBV19	NA	TRBJ1-1	TRBD1	TGTGCCAATAGTATTGAGACAGGGACTGAAGCTTTCTTT	CANSIETGTEAFF
TRBV7-6	NA	TRBJ2-3	NA	TGTGCCAGCAGCTCCAGGCAGGGCCCGACGGATACGCAGTATTTT	CASSSRQGPTDTQYF
TRBV10-3	NA	TRBJ1-2	TRBD1	TGTGCCATCAGTGAGTCTGCCAGGGGGGGGCAATATGGCTACACCTTC	CAISESARGGQYGYTF
TRBV7-9	NA	TRBJ2-7	TRBD1	TGTGCCAGCAGCTTATTGGGACAGGGCTACGAGCAGTACTTC	CASSLLGQGYEQYF
TRBV24-1	NA	TRBJ1-5	NA	TGTGCCACCAGTGATTCCGGGCCCCTTAATCAGCCCCAGCATTTT	CATSDSGPLNQPQHF
TRBV7-9	NA	TRBJ2-7	NA	TGTGCCAGCAGTTTCGGGAGCGAGCAGTACTTC	CASSFGSEQYF
TRBV10-2	many	TRBJ2-7	NA	TGCGCCAGCAATATCGGCAGGTCCTCCTACGAGCAGTACTTC	CASNIGRSSYEQYF
TRBV7-8	few	TRBJ1-5	NA	TGTGCCAGCAGCCCAAACAGGGATCAGCCCCAGCATTTT	CASSPNRDQPQHF
TRBV19	few	TRBJ1-5	NA	TGTGCCAGTAGTATGGCCAATCAGCCCCAGCATTTT	CASSMANQPQHF
TRBV29-1	few	TRBJ2-5	NA	TGCAGCGTTGTAGGGCAGGAAGAGACCCAGTACTTC	CSVVGQEETQYF
TRBV4-1	NA	TRBJ2-5	TRBD1	TGCGCCAGCAGCCATACAGGGGGCCTGGAGACCCAGTACTTC	CASSHTGGLETQYF
TRBV19	few	TRBJ1-2	NA	TGTGCCAGTAGTGGCGGGACACGGCTTGGCTACACCTTC	CASSGGTRLGYTF
TRBV10-1	many	TRBJ2-2	TRBD2	TGCGCCAGCAGTGAGGGACTAGCGGGTAGCTCGAACACCGGGGAGCTGTTTTTT	CASSEGLAGSSNTGELFF
TRBV5-1	NA	TRBJ2-7	NA	TGCGCCAGCAGCGTAGAATCCTCTCGCTCCTACGAGCAGTACTTC	CASSVESSRSYEQYF
TRBV2	NA	TRBJ2-7	TRBD1	TGTGCCAGCAGTCTAACCGGTCAGGGGGCGCGTGAGCAGTACTTC	CASSLTGQGAREQYF
TRBV10-2	NA	TRBJ2-7	TRBD1	TGCGCCAGCAGTGAGAGGGAATCCGGGACAGGGGCGTACGAGCAGTACTTC	CASSERESGTGAYEQYF
TRBV7-9	many	TRBJ1-5	NA	TGTGCCAGCAGCCCCCGGGGGAATGATCAGCCCCAGCATTTT	CASSPRGNDQPQHF
TRBV7-9	NA	TRBJ2-5	TRBD1	TGTGCCAGCAGCTTATCGACAGGGGGGGATACCCAGTACTTC	CASSLSTGGDTQYF
TRBV2	NA	TRBJ1-1	NA	TGTGCCAGCAGTCAGGACAGTCTGAACACTGAAGCTTTCTTT	CASSQDSLNTEAFF
TRBV2	NA	TRBJ1-4	NA	TGTGTCAGCAGTGCTGAACTGGCGACTAATGAAAAACCGTTTTTT	CVSSAELATNEKPFF
TRBV7-2	NA	TRBJ2-6	NA	TGTGCCAGCAGCCCAGGGGAGAGTGGGGCCAACGTCCTGACTTTC	CASSPGESGANVLTF
TRBV5-8	many	TRBJ2-7	NA	TGTGCCAGCAGTCGGCCCACCTACGAGCAGTACTTC	CASSRPTYEQYF
TRBV6-1	NA	TRBJ1-6	TRBD1	TGTGCCAGCAGTCGGACAGGGAACAATTCACCCCTCCACTTT	CASSRTGNNSPLHF
TRBV7-9	NA	TRBJ2-3	NA	TGTGCCAGCAGCCCTCAATCAGATACGCAGTATTTT	CASSPQSDTQYF
TRBV20-1	many	TRBJ2-7	NA	TGCAGTGCTAGGGCCCCCGAGGGCAGAGCCTACGAGCAGTACTTC	CSARAPEGRAYEQYF
TRBV9	many	TRBJ1-2	NA	TGTGCCAGCAGCCCCAACCTGGGGCAATCCTATGGCTACACCTTC	CASSPNLGQSYGYTF
TRBV15	once	TRBJ1-3	NA	TGTGCCACCAGCAGACAGGCCTACTCTGGAAACACCATATATTTT	CATSRQAYSGNTIYF
TRBV5-6	NA	TRBJ2-1	NA	TGTGCCAGCAGCTTATCTGACAATGAGCAGTTCTTC	CASSLSDNEQFF
TRBV7-4	NA	TRBJ2-7	NA	TGTGCCAGCAGTCGAAGACAGGACGAGCAGTACTTC	CASSRRQDEQYF
TRBV7-9	many	TRBJ2-2	NA	TGTGCCAGCAGCCTCGACACCGGGGAGCTGTTTTTT	CASSLDTGELFF